The TCR beta chain described here comes from a study of OX40 agonist ivuxolimab in advanced cancers. Turning to the study itself: Recorded diagnoses for dose-escalation patients were hepatocellular carcinoma, melanoma, renal cell or head and neck cancer.

A remark on this clone: What it binds is unknown.

Study results and limitations: Near-lowest levels of clonal expansion characterized partial responders at 0.1-3.0 mg/kg.

In germline, CDR1 is GTSNPN, CDR2 SVGIG (reference sequence). The V end was cut by 0 bases, the J end by 10 bases, with 7 bases between. The CDR3 length is 11 residues. Clones were sequenced by immunoSEQ multiplex PCR, and TCRdb holds only the in-frame ones, with some missing. The sample yields tens of thousands of clones, around 87% seen once. The receptor comes from an adult with an advanced solid tumor such as melanoma, head and neck, liver or kidney cancer. The chain is built from TRBV30 and TRBJ1-5; the D is unclear. The material was CD4+ or CD8+ T cells sorted from blood, obtained in a trial of the OX40 agonist ivuxolimab. The CDR3 here is CAWSVLGPQHF. Written as DNA, the CDR3 is TGTGCCTGGAGTGTACTTGGCCCCCAGCATTTT.